The source of this T cell receptor (beta chain) is a study of CD8+CD57+ T cells in acquired aplastic anemia. Study in general: Mean yield of DNA from sorted CD4+ and CD8+ cells was 3.2 ug. Read counts for CD4+ cells (from healthy donors) averaged around 10 million.

Genomic DNA, the template, was used for profiling of the TCR beta VDJ and CDR3. TCRdb passed the reads through MiXCR, listing each CDR3 protein once. Counted here are about 210,000 distinct CDR3 sequences, under 65% occurring once; the ten biggest clones make up around 32%. Study-wide findings and caveats: The number of CD8+ CDR3 sequences shared by patients and controls was twenty-nine. With respect to CD8+ Simpson's diversity, patients and controls did not differ significantly.

A word on this clonotype: The antigen is unknown.

CDR1 and CDR2 (germline): LGHNT, FRNRAP. The CDR3 is 16 amino acids. The TCR originated in a human donor in good health. This chain joins TRBV12-5 and TRBJ1-6; D perhaps matches TRBD1 (5 bases). Sequencing used sorted CD4+, CD8+, or CD8+CD57+ T cells (not recorded which) from PBMCs. The CDR3 region is CASSNRRDGQGGPLHF. The CDR3 DNA sequence: TGTGCCAGCAGTAACAGAAGGGACGGACAAGGCGGACCCCTCCACTTT.